Following are 26 T cell receptor beta chains from one sample sequenced in a study of Ad26.COV2.S vaccination and SARS-CoV-2 variants. Treatment given: 15 to 20 received Ad26.COV2.S at low or high dose, single or two shots; 5 received placebo; per-sample allocation not given. Each sample was drawn 63 days after the first injection (of vaccine or placebo). Assay used: immunoSEQ multiplex PCR; TCRdb lists only in-frame clones, some missing. The sample contains roughly 350,000 clones, 86% of which appear only once. The sample was peripheral blood, taken in a trial of Ad26.COV2.S vaccine versus placebo. The source of these receptors is a person aged 18-60 years who received the Ad26.COV2.S COVID-19 vaccine or a placebo.

J is TRBJ2-3 and V is TRBV27, with D possibly TRBD2 on 6 matching bases. Per the germline V gene, CDR1 is MNHEY and CDR2 is SMNVEV (reference sequence). Trimming pared 6 bases from V and 1 base from J, leaving 11 bases between. This CDR3 has 14 amino acids. The CDR3: CASRREKGTDTQYF. For the CDR3, the DNA is TGTGCCAGCAGACGGGAGAAAGGCACAGATACGCAGTATTTT.

The rearrangement joins TRBV19 to TRBJ2-5, with TRBD2 matching 8 bases. The CDR3 has 14 amino acids. V lost 5 bases and J lost 2; bases outside the gene matches: 4. From germline, CDR1 is LNHDA and CDR2 SQIVND (reference sequence). The CDR3 sequence: CASSPGLGQETQYF. The CDR3 bases are TGTGCCAGTAGTCCGGGACTAGGGCAAGAGACCCAGTACTTC.

This clone is a singleton in its sample. This chain joins TRBV28 and TRBJ1-6; TRBD1 agrees at 9 bases. V shed 4 bases and J 9 bases; nucleotides not matched to a gene: 7. Germline CDR1 and CDR2: MDHEN and SYDVKM. This CDR3 region has 15 residues. CDR3 nucleotides: TGTGCCAGCAGTTCGACGGGGACAGGGTTTTCACCCCTCCACTTT. This translates into CASSSTGTGFSPLHF.

The V gene is TRBV28, the J gene TRBJ2-7; 7 nucleotides match TRBD1. CDR3 size: 12 residues. The germline CDR1 and CDR2 sequences are MDHEN and SYDVKM. Trimming removed 5 bases from V and 7 bases from J; junction bases left unmatched: 5. The CDR3 sequence: CASSGGQIEQYF. CDR3 sequence (DNA): TGTGCCAGCAGTGGGGGACAGATTGAGCAGTACTTC.

This clone was seen only a few times. This CDR3 reads CASSPRDRGYYGYTF. In DNA, the CDR3 is TGTGCCAGCAGCCCCCGGGACAGGGGATACTATGGCTACACCTTC. The chain employs TRBV7-2 and TRBJ1-2; 10 positions agree with TRBD1. The CDR3 spans 15 residues. With V trimmed by 5 bases and J by 3 bases, 6 bases remained unmatched. Germline values: CDR1 SGHTA, CDR2 FQGNSA. The full variable domain, with the rest looked up from reference TRBV7-2 and TRBJ1-2, is GAGVSQSPSNKVTEKGKDVELRCDPISGHTALYWYRQSLGQGLEFLIYFQGNSAPDKSGLPSDRFSAERTGGSVSTLTIQRTQQEDSAVYLCASSPRDRGYYGYTFGSGTRLTVV.

The genes are TRBV7-2 and TRBJ2-7, with TRBD2 matching 7 bases. The length of the CDR3 is 15 residues. The trim removed 4 bases at V and 1 base at J, leaving 7 bases unmatched. CDR1 is SGHTA and CDR2 is FQGNSA in the germline V gene. The CDR3 region has the DNA TGTGCCAGCAGCTGGAACTCGGGGGGATCCTACGAGCAGTACTTC. Translated, it gives CASSWNSGGSYEQYF.

CDR3 region: CATQSGGGTDTQYF. The DNA of the CDR3 is TGTGCCACCCAGTCAGGGGGCGGCACAGATACGCAGTATTTT. The V gene is TRBV19, the J gene TRBJ2-3; 8 bases align to TRBD1. The germline V gene encodes CDR1 LNHDA and CDR2 SQIVND (reference sequence). This CDR3 contains 14 residues. Losses at the gene ends were 10 bases for V and 1 base for J; bases not matched to a gene: 7. Together with reference TRBV19 and TRBJ2-3, the CDR3 gives the full variable domain: DGGITQSPKYLFRKEGQNVTLSCEQNLNHDAMYWYRQDPGQGLRLIYYSQIVNDFQKGDIAEGYSVSREKKESFPLTVTSAQKNPTAFYLCATQSGGGTDTQYFGPGTRLTVL.

The chain employs TRBV29-1 and TRBJ2-6, with 7 bases aligning to TRBD1. With V trimmed by 6 bases and J by 0 bases, 17 bases remained unmatched. The CDR3 has 19 residues. The germline V gene encodes CDR1 SQVTM and CDR2 ANQGSEA. The CDR3 loop reads CSVENPGTDYNSGANVLTF. The CDR3 DNA is TGCAGCGTCGAGAACCCCGGGACAGACTACAACTCTGGGGCCAACGTCCTGACTTTC. Drawing the rest from reference TRBV29-1 and TRBJ2-6, the complete variable domain is SAVISQKPSRDICQRGTSLTIQCQVDSQVTMMFWYRQQPGQSLTLIATANQGSEATYESGFVIDKFPISRPNLTFSTLTVSNMSPEDSSIYLCSVENPGTDYNSGANVLTFGAGSRLTVL.

This clone was recorded once. J is TRBJ2-7 and V is TRBV4-1; 7 positions match TRBD1. The J call is doubtful: the DNA matches TRBJ2-4 better. CDR3 size: 17 residues. Germline V lookup: CDR1 MGHRA, CDR2 YSYEKL. DNA of the CDR3: TGCGCCAGCAGCCAAGACGGACCCCCGGGACAGATTACCATTCAGTACTTC. Its translation: CASSQDGPPGQITIQYF.

The V gene is TRBV7-2, the J gene TRBJ2-7; 8 bases agree with TRBD1. The CDR3 is made up of 14 amino acids. The V gene end was trimmed by 3 bases and the J gene end by 3 bases; junction bases not matched to a gene: 4. The germline CDR1 and CDR2 sequences are SGHTA and FQGNSA. The DNA of the CDR3 is TGTGCCAGCAGCTTTTCGACAGGGGACTACGAGCAGTACTTC. As protein: CASSFSTGDYEQYF. Complete variable domain (other parts from reference TRBV7-2 and TRBJ2-7): GAGVSQSPSNKVTEKGKDVELRCDPISGHTALYWYRQSLGQGLEFLIYFQGNSAPDKSGLPSDRFSAERTGGSVSTLTIQRTQQEDSAVYLCASSFSTGDYEQYFGPGTRLTVT.

CDR3 residues: CASSIGRTTGELFF. CDR3 nucleotides: TGTGCCAGTAGTATAGGCAGGACCACCGGGGAGCTGTTTTTT. J is TRBJ2-2 and V is TRBV19, with D unclear. This CDR3 is built from 14 residues. The V gene lost 1 base and the J gene lost 4 bases, with 7 bases spanning the gap. The V gene's germline CDR1 is LNHDA and CDR2 SQIVND (reference sequence).

The sample holds one count of this clone. This chain links TRBV19 with TRBJ1-4; TRBD1 matches at 10 bases. CDR3 length: 16 residues. The germline V gene has CDR1 LNHDA and CDR2 SQIVND (reference sequence). The V and J ends lost 5 bases and 8 bases, in that order; junction bases with no gene match: 11. The CDR3 sequence is CASSAPGQGPHEKLFF. CDR3 sequence (DNA): TGTGCCAGTAGTGCCCCGGGACAGGGGCCCCACGAAAAACTGTTTTTT.

J is TRBJ1-2 and V is TRBV7-2; 7 bases map to TRBD1. Germline V gene sequence: CDR1 SGHTA, CDR2 FQGNSA. The V gene end was trimmed by 0 bases and the J gene end by 4 bases; junction bases not matched to a gene: 5. This CDR3 is 15 amino acids long. CDR3 sequence: CASSLARDRTYGYTF. In nucleotides, the CDR3 is TGTGCCAGCAGCTTAGCGCGGGACAGAACCTATGGCTACACCTTC.

This chain uses TRBV18 with TRBJ2-7; perhaps TRBD1 as D (5 bases). From germline, CDR1 is KGHSH and CDR2 LQKENI. V lost 0 bases, J lost 2 bases, and 8 bases lay in between. The CDR3 spans 14 residues. The CDR3 spells CASSPPGQTYEQYF. The CDR3, as DNA: TGTGCCAGCTCACCACCGGGGCAGACCTACGAGCAGTACTTC.

The chain couples TRBV13 to TRBJ1-1; D not resolved. CDR1 and CDR2 (germline): PRHDT, FYEKMQ (reference sequence). CDR3 length: 15 residues. V was shortened by 4 bases and J by 1 base, with 13 bases between the two germline ends. The CDR3 nucleotides read TGTGCCAGCAGCTGCCACGACTGCTCGAACACTGAAGCTTTCTTT. Translating it yields CASSCHDCSNTEAFF.

The gene calls are TRBV4-1 and TRBJ1-4; 9 bases agree with TRBD1. Germline V gene lookup returns CDR1 MGHRA and CDR2 YSYEKL. Unmatched junction bases numbered 7, after V lost 0 bases and J lost 8 bases. This CDR3 has 16 amino acids. CDR3 region: CASSQDRVQGAEKLFF. The CDR3 DNA reads as TGCGCCAGCAGCCAAGATAGGGTACAGGGGGCGGAAAAACTGTTTTTT.

The CDR3 coding sequence is TGCGCCAGCAGCCGCCTGGACGGGCTACCCTACACCTTC. This codes for CASSRLDGLPYTF. This chain joins TRBV5-1 and TRBJ1-2, with D uncertain. From germline, CDR1 is SGHRS and CDR2 YFSETQ. The CDR3 runs to 13 residues. The V gene lost 4 bases and the J gene lost 10 bases, with 17 bases spanning the gap.

The chain is built from TRBV4-1 and TRBJ2-5; D ambiguous. Trimming shortened V by 4 bases and J by 5 bases, and 11 bases separated the two germline ends. The CDR3 runs 13 residues. Germline V gene sequence: CDR1 MGHRA, CDR2 YSYEKL. The CDR3 DNA is TGCGCCAGCAGCCGGTACAATGATGAGACCCAGTACTTC. It is translated as CASSRYNDETQYF.

The rearrangement uses TRBV7-2 and TRBJ2-1, with 11 bases aligning to TRBD2. After removal of 4 bases from V and 6 bases from J, the junction contained 8 bases not matched to a gene. The germline V gene has CDR1 SGHTA and CDR2 FQGNSA. The CDR3 runs to 16 residues. CDR3 in amino acids: CASSYLAGGLGNEQFF. CDR3 nucleotide sequence: TGTGCCAGCAGCTATCTAGCGGGGGGTTTGGGCAATGAGCAGTTCTTC.

The rearrangement links TRBV5-1 to TRBJ1-3; D is ambiguous. CDR3 length equals 16 residues. CDR1 SGHRS and CDR2 YFSETQ come from the germline V gene. The V end lost 4 bases, the J end lost 0 bases, and 14 bases lay between the germline ends. CDR3 sequence (DNA): TGCGCCAGCAGCGATTACAGAGGGAGCTCTGGAAACACCATATATTTT. This encodes CASSDYRGSSGNTIYF.

The CDR3 loop is CASSPRTVTGETQYF. Here the CDR3 DNA reads TGTGCCAGCAGCCCACGGACAGTTACTGGAGAGACCCAGTACTTC. The chain uses TRBV7-2 and TRBJ2-5; tentative D call: TRBD1 (6 bases). The CDR3 extends over 15 amino acids. V gave up 5 bases and J gave up 4 bases, with 17 bases separating them. Germline V lookup: CDR1 SGHTA, CDR2 FQGNSA.

This chain joins TRBV27 and TRBJ2-2, with no clear D. CDR1 MNHEY and CDR2 SMNVEV come from the germline V gene (reference sequence). The CDR3 covers 13 residues. With 2 bases removed from V and 4 bases from J, the gap between germline ends came to 5 bases. Written as DNA, the CDR3 is TGTGCCAGCAGTTTACTTTCCACCGGGGAGCTGTTTTTT. It codes for CASSLLSTGELFF.

The chain's CDR3 is CASSPSLEQPQHF. The CDR3 nucleotides are TGTGCCAGCTCACCGTCATTAGAACAGCCCCAGCATTTT. This sequence joins TRBV18 and TRBJ1-5; unclear D gene. Germline V gives CDR1 KGHSH, CDR2 LQKENI. The V gene lost 3 bases and the J gene lost 7 bases, with 10 bases spanning the gap. This CDR3 has 13 residues.

V usage is TRBV11-3 and J usage is TRBJ2-1; weak D call: TRBD2 (5 bases). The germline V gene has CDR1 SGHNT and CDR2 YENEEA. CDR3 length equals 15 residues. The V gene lost 4 bases and the J gene lost 1 base, with 11 bases spanning the gap. The CDR3: CASSSASLSYNEQFF. The CDR3 nucleotides read TGTGCCAGCAGCTCGGCTAGCCTATCCTACAATGAGCAGTTCTTC.

The rearrangement joins TRBV19 to TRBJ1-1, with D maybe TRBD1 (5 bases). The CDR3 length is 13 residues. The V gene lost 5 bases and the J gene lost 11 bases, with 18 bases spanning the gap. CDR1 and CDR2 from the germline V gene are LNHDA and SQIVND (reference sequence). The DNA of the CDR3 is TGTGCCAGTAGTGATGACAGAGAGCGGCCGGCTTTCTTT. Its translation: CASSDDRERPAFF.

This chain links TRBV11-3 with TRBJ1-2, with D perhaps matching TRBD1 (5 bases). The CDR3 runs to 15 residues. The V gene's germline CDR1 is SGHNT and CDR2 YENEEA. V was pared by 1 base and J by 2 bases, with 11 bases between. The CDR3 DNA follows: TGTGCCAGCAGCTTAGTTTGGACACAAAACTATGGCTACACCTTC. The encoded protein is CASSLVWTQNYGYTF.